This T cell receptor (beta chain) was identified during a study of blood T cell repertoires in COVID-19. Study-wide background: PBMCs, B-cell-depleted T cells, or T cells were the source of the cDNA or gDNA that made up the material.

Unmatched junction bases numbered 5, after V lost 2 bases and J lost 0 bases. Germline V lookup: CDR1 SGHTA, CDR2 FQGTGA. The CDR3 is 16 amino acids. Only in-frame clones appear in the TCRdb table, and some are missing; sequencing was by immunoSEQ multiplex PCR. This sample carries about 210,000 clones, around nine tenths of them seen once, and the ten largest clones take 1.4% to 1.5%. The specimen sequenced was peripheral blood. The receptor's source is a young man with active or convalescent COVID-19. This chain links TRBV7-3 with TRBJ2-3; TRBD2 agrees at 7 bases. CDR3 sequence: CASSLFGGRSTDTQYF. The CDR3 nucleotides read TGTGCCAGCAGCTTATTCGGCGGGAGAAGCACAGATACGCAGTATTTT. Full variable domain (remainder filled in from reference TRBV7-3 and TRBJ2-3): GAGVSQTPSNKVTEKGKYVELRCDPISGHTALYWYRQSLGQGPEFLIYFQGTGAADDSGLPNDRFFAVRPEGSVSTLKIQRTERGDSAVYLCASSLFGGRSTDTQYFGPGTRLTVL.